This T cell receptor beta chain is from a study of T-cell reconstitution after alpha-beta-depleted transplantation in children. Looked up from germline, CDR1 is SGHTA and CDR2 is FQGNSA. The CDR3 is 13 residues long. V was trimmed by 5 bases and J by 5 bases, leaving 12 bases between them. This clonotype was counted only a few times. Unique molecular identifiers were built into the TCRbeta library. TCRdb used MiXCR to reprocess the PCR reads, holding one entry per CDR3 protein. The sample records hundreds of thousands of distinct CDR3 sequences, approximately 16% being singletons. This clonotype was sampled from a human donor who donated a stem cell graft to a child with acute myeloid leukemia. The chain combines TRBV7-2 with TRBJ1-2, with a possible D match to TRBD1 (5 bases). The sequencing here drew on PBMCs from the stem cell graft donor, taken from the stem cell graft. DNA of the CDR3: TGTGCCAGCAGCCCAGAAGGGGTATATGGCTACACCTTC. Its protein is CASSPEGVYGYTF.